Listed here are 9 T cell receptor beta chains from one sample, sequenced in a study of blood T cell repertoires in COVID-19. The method was immunoSEQ multiplex PCR; TCRdb's version includes in-frame clones alone and lacks a portion of them. The sample holds under 250,000 clones, nearly 90% seen once. Material for sequencing was PBMCs or T cells enriched from blood (not recorded which). The source of these receptors is a woman younger than 45 with acute COVID-19.

The V call is TRBV7-8, the J call TRBJ2-6, with 8 bases fitting TRBD1. The J segment lost 0 bases and the V segment lost 5 bases, leaving 3 bases of the junction unmatched. The germline gives CDR1 SGHVS, CDR2 FQNEAQ. CDR3 length: 16 amino acids. Here the CDR3 DNA reads TGTGCCAGCAGCCCGGACAGGGCCTCTGGGGCCAACGTCCTGACTTTC. Translated, it gives CASSPDRASGANVLTF.

This clone was recorded only once. CDR3 DNA: TGTGCCAGCAGGACAGGGAACGATCAGCCCCAGCATTTT. It specifies CASRTGNDQPQHF. The genes are TRBV6-6 and TRBJ1-5; 7 bases are a match to TRBD1. The germline CDR1 and CDR2 sequences are MNHNY and SVGAGI (reference sequence). V shed 6 bases and J 5 bases; nucleotides not matched to a gene: 4. CDR3 length equals 13 residues.

The rearrangement links TRBV6-1 to TRBJ1-1; D is unclear. This CDR3 has 13 residues. The V gene lost 3 bases and the J gene lost 0 bases, with 5 bases spanning the gap. Germline CDR1 MNHNS, CDR2 SASEGT. The CDR3 loop reads CASSDLLNTEAFF. In DNA form, the CDR3 reads TGTGCCAGCAGTGATCTCCTGAACACTGAAGCTTTCTTT.

This chain uses TRBV28 with TRBJ2-3; unclear D gene. V was trimmed by 7 bases and J by 1 base, leaving 15 bases between them. The germline V gene has CDR1 MDHEN and CDR2 SYDVKM. The CDR3 covers 15 residues. CDR3 loop: CASTHSGSRTDTQYF. CDR3 bases: TGTGCCAGCACCCACTCAGGTTCGCGCACAGATACGCAGTATTTT.

The chain recombines TRBV5-4 with TRBJ2-2, with 11 bases aligning to TRBD2. Germline assignment: CDR1 SGHNT and CDR2 YYREEE (reference sequence). V dropped 3 bases and J dropped 7; count of bases not matched to a gene: 17. This CDR3 comprises 19 residues. CDR3 DNA sequence: TGTGCCAGCAGCTCCGCTCCGCTAGCGGGGGGTCCGAGGGGCGGGGAGCTGTTTTTT. It codes for CASSSAPLAGGPRGGELFF.

The chain couples TRBV11-3 to TRBJ1-1, with TRBD1 matching 9 bases. CDR3 length: 16 residues. CDR1 is SGHNT and CDR2 is YENEEA in the germline V gene. J lost 4 bases, V lost 7 bases, and 13 bases had no gene match. The CDR3 loop is CASNIIDRGVGTEAFF. The DNA of the CDR3 is TGTGCCAGCAACATCATCGACAGGGGGGTAGGCACTGAAGCTTTCTTT.

The sample holds many counts of this clone. This sequence joins TRBV6-4 and TRBJ1-6, with TRBD1 matching 7 bases. The germline gives CDR1 MRHNA, CDR2 SNTAGT. This CDR3 contains 15 residues. The trim removed 3 bases at V and 6 bases at J, leaving 5 bases unmatched. CDR3 nucleotide sequence: TGTGCCAGCAGTGATAAGGGGGCGGGTAATTCACCCCTCCACTTT. This translates into CASSDKGAGNSPLHF.

This rearrangement joins TRBV11-1 to TRBJ1-2; 9 nucleotides agree with TRBD1. CDR3 length: 13 amino acids. V shed 5 bases, J shed 7 bases, and the junction held 5 bases outside the gene matches. Germline loops: CDR1 SGHAT, CDR2 FQDESV (reference sequence). CDR3 region: CASSHRGQGGYTF. As DNA, the CDR3 is TGTGCCAGCAGCCACAGGGGGCAGGGTGGCTACACCTTC.

This clone was found once. V usage is TRBV27 and J usage is TRBJ2-3; D gene uncertain. V lost 1 base and J lost 2, with 13 bases in between. CDR3 length: 16 amino acids. CDR1 is MNHEY, CDR2 SMNVEV, per germline (reference sequence). The CDR3: CASSLFPGTYTDTQYF. In nucleotides, the CDR3 is TGTGCCAGCAGTTTATTCCCAGGCACCTACACAGATACGCAGTATTTT.